This T cell receptor (beta chain) is from a study of T cell responses to AZD1222 COVID-19 vaccine. Broader study findings: Among the donors, most were white British and more were female, and clonal diversity was possibly underestimated. Repertoires were sampled only after the peak T cell response.

Analysis merged second doses at about 4 or about 12 weeks. Assay used: immunoSEQ multiplex PCR; TCRdb lists only in-frame clones, some missing. The table includes 95,000 to 150,000 clones, 85% to 90% detected once. Germline V gene data show CDR1 as MNHEY and CDR2 as SVGAGI. The CDR3 consists of 13 residues. Trimming removed 6 bases from V and 3 bases from J, with 11 bases in between. To note about this clone: Its antigen is unknown.

The clonotype originates from an adult who received the AZD1222 COVID-19 vaccine. This rearrangement joins TRBV6-5 to TRBJ2-5; D is possibly TRBD2 (6 bases). The sample was peripheral blood, taken 28 days after the second AZD1222 dose. The CDR3 reads CASRRSGEETQYF. DNA of the CDR3: TGTGCCAGCAGGAGATCGGGGGAAGAGACCCAGTACTTC.